What follows is one T cell receptor (beta chain) and its context. These data belong to a study of T cells expressing NK-cell markers. From the 5' RACE reads, TCRdb lists one entry per CDR3 protein and no DNA. The listing records roughly 420,000 distinct CDR3 sequences. Germline V gene sequence: CDR1 MDHEN, CDR2 SYDVKM. The CDR3 length is 16 residues. This receptor was taken from a woman between 18 and 70 years old in good health. The sequencing sample was made of blood T cells: a sorted CD56 or NKG2C T cell subset, CD4+ or CD8+ T cells, or bulk PBMC T cells (not recorded which). The V gene is TRBV28, the J gene TRBJ2-3; as DNA is missing, the TRBD2 call by TCRdb cannot be tested. The CDR3 here is CASSTRGTSGMYTQYF. The whole variable domain, filled in from reference TRBV28 and TRBJ2-3, reads DVKVTQSSRYLVKRTGEKVFLECVQDMDHENMFWYRQDPGLGLRLIYFSYDVKMKEKGDIPEGYSVSREKKERFSLILESASTNQTSMYLCASSTRGTSGMYTQYFGPGTRLTVL.